The 5 T cell receptor beta chains reported below all come from one sample, sequenced in a study of neurological immune-mediated disorders. TCRdb re-called the 5' RACE reads through MiXCR, storing one row per CDR3 protein. Altogether about 20,000 distinct CDR3 sequences are present, approximately 26% being singletons, with the ten largest covering 30% to 35%. The sequenced sample was PBMCs. The source is a man aged 45-60 years with HTLV-1-associated myelopathy (HAM/TSP).

The rearrangement links TRBV3-1 to TRBJ2-7, with no clear D. Trimming pared 1 base from V and 1 base from J, leaving 8 bases between. Per the germline V gene, CDR1 is LGHDT and CDR2 is YNNKEL (reference sequence). The CDR3 loop spans 14 amino acids. This CDR3 is CASSQAFGSYEQYF. DNA for the CDR3: TGTGCCAGCAGCCAAGCATTCGGTTCCTACGAGCAGTACTTC.

This clonotype was picked up a small number of times. The J gene is TRBJ1-6, the V gene TRBV5-1; weak D call: TRBD1 (6 bases). V dropped 8 bases and J dropped 5 bases, with 17 bases sitting between them. The CDR3 has 15 residues. Germline V gene sequence: CDR1 SGHRS, CDR2 YFSETQ. This CDR3 reads CASTTGDTNNSPLHF. CDR3 nucleotide sequence: TGCGCCAGTACTACCGGGGACACCAATAATTCACCCCTCCACTTT.

This clonotype showed up just a few times. The gene calls are TRBV7-2 and TRBJ2-7, with D hard to call. The CDR3 is 14 amino acids. Germline V gives CDR1 SGHTA, CDR2 FQGNSA. V lost 5 bases and J 2 bases, leaving 13 bases between the germline ends. The CDR3 bases are TGTGCCAGCAGCCCCCGGTACAGAGCCTACGAGCAGTACTTC. Translation gives CASSPRYRAYEQYF.

This clonotype was found a few times. The chain carries TRBV20-1 and TRBJ2-5; TRBD2 might be the D (6 bases). This CDR3 has 14 residues. V lost 1 base, J lost 1 base, and 10 bases lay in between. The germline gives CDR1 DFQATT, CDR2 SNEGSKA (reference sequence). The CDR3 loop is CSARAGTVQETQYF. The CDR3 DNA follows: TGCAGTGCTAGAGCCGGGACTGTCCAAGAGACCCAGTACTTC.

This clonotype appeared a few times. The chain is built from TRBV20-1 and TRBJ2-3, with TRBD2 identical over 12 bases. The V segment lost 6 bases and the J segment 6 bases; nucleotides outside the gene matches: 7. Germline loops: CDR1 DFQATT, CDR2 SNEGSKA (reference sequence). CDR3 length: 14 amino acids. CDR3 DNA sequence: TGCAGTGCCCCGACTAGCGGGGGTGCGGATACGCAGTATTTT. Residues: CSAPTSGGADTQYF.